The rows below give T cell receptor beta chains drawn from one sample of a study of blood T cell repertoires in COVID-19. TCRdb's table, derived via immunoSEQ multiplex PCR, lists solely in-frame clones and lacks some. The repertoire holds fewer than 150,000 clones, with around 76% as singletons. Sequencing was performed on peripheral blood. All receptors come from a human donor in a cohort sampled during active COVID-19. Each CDR3 is given with its conserved first and last residue. The D gene is left open where the match is weak. Where a row states a size, it is once, few, many or the class of an expanded clone; other rows omit it.

V gene: TRBV24-1; D gene: TRBD2; J gene: TRBJ2-5; clone size: few; CDR3 protein: CATVLAGGPIPSQETQYF; CDR3 DNA: TGTGCCACCGTGTTAGCGGGGGGTCCTATACCCTCACAAGAGACCCAGTACTTC
V gene: TRBV19; D gene: .; J gene: TRBJ1-3; clone size: .; CDR3 protein: CASSITQIGNTIYF; CDR3 DNA: TGTGCCAGTAGTATAACACAGATTGGAAACACCATATATTTT
V gene: TRBV18; D gene: TRBD1; J gene: TRBJ1-2; clone size: .; CDR3 protein: CASSPRDRGEYGYTF; CDR3 DNA: TGTGCCAGCTCTCCCAGGGACAGGGGAGAATATGGCTACACCTTC
V gene: TRBV6-5; D gene: TRBD2; J gene: TRBJ2-7; clone size: .; CDR3 protein: CASRGLASGGGEQYF; CDR3 DNA: TGTGCCAGCAGGGGCCTAGCTAGCGGGGGGGGAGAGCAGTACTTC
V gene: TRBV19; D gene: .; J gene: TRBJ2-1; clone size: .; CDR3 protein: CASSIGGSPYNEQFF; CDR3 DNA: TGTGCCAGTAGTATCGGGGGTAGCCCCTACAATGAGCAGTTCTTC
V gene: TRBV2; D gene: TRBD1; J gene: TRBJ2-7; clone size: few; CDR3 protein: CASSVRDRGSEQYF; CDR3 DNA: TGTGCCAGCAGCGTCCGGGACAGGGGTAGCGAGCAGTACTTC
V gene: TRBV6-2/TRBV6-3; D gene: .; J gene: TRBJ2-7; clone size: .; CDR3 protein: CASSYSNQGGYEQYF; CDR3 DNA: TGTGCCAGCAGTTACTCGAATCAGGGAGGCTACGAGCAGTACTTC
V gene: TRBV5-1; D gene: TRBD1; J gene: TRBJ2-5; clone size: .; CDR3 protein: CASSMTGGEETQYF; CDR3 DNA: TGCGCCAGCAGCATGACAGGGGGCGAGGAGACCCAGTACTTC
V gene: TRBV19; D gene: TRBD1; J gene: TRBJ1-1; clone size: .; CDR3 protein: CASSPGQGAMDTEAFF; CDR3 DNA: TGTGCCAGTAGTCCTGGACAGGGGGCGATGGACACTGAAGCTTTCTTT
V gene: TRBV18; D gene: TRBD1; J gene: TRBJ1-1; clone size: .; CDR3 protein: CASSPFGTGRLNTEAFF; CDR3 DNA: TGTGCCAGCTCACCTTTTGGGACAGGGAGGCTGAACACTGAAGCTTTCTTT
V gene: TRBV28; D gene: TRBD1; J gene: TRBJ2-5; clone size: .; CDR3 protein: CASSFRGRDRGKETQYF; CDR3 DNA: TGTGCCAGCAGTTTCCGAGGACGGGACAGGGGGAAAGAGACCCAGTACTTC
V gene: TRBV3-1/TRBV3-2; D gene: TRBD2; J gene: TRBJ2-7; clone size: once; CDR3 protein: CASSQEGRGVIRYF; CDR3 DNA: TGTGCCAGCAGCCAAGAGGGGAGGGGTGTTATAAGGTACTTC
V gene: TRBV27; D gene: .; J gene: TRBJ2-7; clone size: .; CDR3 protein: CASSLGLNTYEQYF; CDR3 DNA: TGTGCCAGCAGTTTGGGGCTTAATACCTACGAGCAGTACTTC
V gene: TRBV19; D gene: TRBD1; J gene: TRBJ1-6; clone size: few; CDR3 protein: CASSVGTAVNSPLHF; CDR3 DNA: TGTGCCAGTAGTGTCGGGACAGCAGTCAATTCACCCCTCCACTTT
V gene: TRBV12-3/TRBV12-4; D gene: TRBD1; J gene: TRBJ1-2; clone size: once; CDR3 protein: CASSLGQNYGYTF; CDR3 DNA: TGTGCCAGCAGTTTGGGACAGAACTATGGCTACACCTTC
V gene: TRBV5-1; D gene: TRBD1; J gene: TRBJ1-4; clone size: .; CDR3 protein: CASSLGQGREKLFF; CDR3 DNA: TGCGCCAGCAGCTTGGGACAGGGAAGGGAAAAACTGTTTTTT
V gene: TRBV7-9; D gene: .; J gene: TRBJ1-2; clone size: .; CDR3 protein: CASSPRQDHNYGYTF; CDR3 DNA: TGTGCCAGCAGCCCGCGACAGGATCATAACTATGGCTACACCTTC
V gene: TRBV12-3/TRBV12-4; D gene: TRBD1; J gene: TRBJ1-2; clone size: .; CDR3 protein: CASTLDRDYGYTF; CDR3 DNA: TGTGCCAGCACCCTGGACAGGGACTATGGCTACACCTTC
V gene: TRBV6-5; D gene: .; J gene: TRBJ1-2; clone size: .; CDR3 protein: CASSYGGQYGYTF; CDR3 DNA: TGTGCCAGCAGTTACGGGGGCCAGTATGGCTACACCTTC
V gene: TRBV7-8; D gene: TRBD1; J gene: TRBJ1-3; clone size: .; CDR3 protein: CASSRTTGQGGNTIYF; CDR3 DNA: TGTGCCAGCAGCCGCACCACGGGACAGGGTGGAAACACCATATATTTT
V gene: TRBV28; D gene: TRBD1; J gene: TRBJ1-5; clone size: .; CDR3 protein: CASSLDRGSYQPQHF; CDR3 DNA: TGTGCCAGCAGTCTGGACAGGGGAAGTTATCAGCCCCAGCATTTT
V gene: TRBV29-1; D gene: TRBD2; J gene: TRBJ2-3; clone size: .; CDR3 protein: CSVSQAGPTDTQYF; CDR3 DNA: TGCAGCGTCTCCCAAGCGGGACCCACAGATACGCAGTATTTT
V gene: TRBV5-8; D gene: .; J gene: TRBJ2-7; clone size: few; CDR3 protein: CASRSSVNPTYEQYF; CDR3 DNA: TGTGCCAGCAGGTCCTCGGTAAACCCGACCTACGAGCAGTACTTC
V gene: TRBV10-3; D gene: TRBD1; J gene: TRBJ1-1; clone size: .; CDR3 protein: CAILFPGQEGEAFF; CDR3 DNA: TGTGCCATTCTATTCCCGGGACAGGAGGGGGAGGCTTTCTTT
V gene: TRBV27; D gene: .; J gene: TRBJ2-3; clone size: once; CDR3 protein: CASSLSWGGTDTQYF; CDR3 DNA: TGTGCCAGCAGTTTATCTTGGGGGGGCACAGATACGCAGTATTTT
V gene: TRBV7-6; D gene: TRBD1; J gene: TRBJ1-5; clone size: few; CDR3 protein: CASSDRGNQPQHF; CDR3 DNA: TGTGCCAGCAGCGACAGGGGAAATCAGCCCCAGCATTTT
V gene: TRBV10-1; D gene: .; J gene: TRBJ2-7; clone size: .; CDR3 protein: CASDVTGSYEQYF; CDR3 DNA: TGCGCCAGCGATGTGACGGGCTCCTACGAGCAGTACTTC
V gene: TRBV2; D gene: TRBD1; J gene: TRBJ2-7; clone size: .; CDR3 protein: CASRNPGQGGYEQYF; CDR3 DNA: TGTGCCAGCAGAAACCCGGGACAGGGAGGCTACGAGCAGTACTTC
V gene: TRBV11-2; D gene: .; J gene: TRBJ2-3; clone size: .; CDR3 protein: CASSLIAGTDTQYF; CDR3 DNA: TGTGCCAGCAGCTTAATCGCAGGCACAGATACGCAGTATTTT
V gene: TRBV6-5; D gene: .; J gene: TRBJ2-6; clone size: .; CDR3 protein: CASSYWGDGANVLTF; CDR3 DNA: TGTGCCAGCAGTTACTGGGGGGACGGGGCCAACGTCCTGACTTTC
V gene: TRBV6-1; D gene: TRBD1; J gene: TRBJ1-2; clone size: .; CDR3 protein: CASSATGGSRWGYGYTF; CDR3 DNA: TGTGCCAGCAGTGCGACAGGGGGTTCTAGGTGGGGCTATGGCTACACCTTC
V gene: TRBV21-1; D gene: .; J gene: TRBJ2-3; clone size: .; CDR3 protein: CTLTPRPAGDTQYF; CDR3 DNA: TGCACACTCACACCCCGACCGGCGGGGGATACGCAGTATTTT
V gene: TRBV29-1; D gene: .; J gene: TRBJ2-7; clone size: .; CDR3 protein: CSVVVRRDYEQYF; CDR3 DNA: TGCAGCGTTGTTGTAAGGCGGGACTACGAGCAGTACTTC
V gene: TRBV5-1; D gene: TRBD1; J gene: TRBJ1-1; clone size: few; CDR3 protein: CASSLGTGKDTEAFF; CDR3 DNA: TGCGCCAGCAGCTTGGGGACAGGGAAGGACACTGAAGCTTTCTTT
V gene: TRBV5-6; D gene: .; J gene: TRBJ1-4; clone size: .; CDR3 protein: CASMPVPTATNEKLFF; CDR3 DNA: TGTGCCAGCATGCCCGTTCCGACAGCAACTAATGAAAAACTGTTTTTT